This T cell receptor beta chain was identified in a study of T cell responses to AZD1222 COVID-19 vaccine. Some clones are missing from TCRdb's copy, which holds only in-frame ones; the method was immunoSEQ multiplex PCR. Of roughly 150,000 clones in the sample, 75% to 90% were seen once. Note on this clone: Its matching antigen is unknown.

The germline V gene has CDR1 SNHLY and CDR2 FYNNEI. This CDR3 region has 13 residues. V dropped 8 bases and J dropped 4; count of bases not matched to a gene: 7. Study-level points and caveats: Of spike-specific TCRs, nearly half reportedly target regions left unmutated in variants.

The sample was peripheral blood, taken after recovery from COVID-19. This chain uses TRBV2 with TRBJ1-1, with 7 bases identical to TRBD1. The clonotype comes from an adult who had recovered from COVID-19. CDR3: CASRQGMGTEAFF. CDR3 nucleotide sequence: TGTGCCAGCCGACAGGGAATGGGCACTGAAGCTTTCTTT.